What follows are 16 T cell receptor beta chains derived from one specimen sequenced in a study of T-cell memory formation after mild COVID-19. TCRdb analysed the 5' RACE reads with MiXCR anew, one entry per CDR3 protein. The sample records 400,000 or so distinct CDR3 sequences, around 20% being singletons. Sequenced input: PBMCs or a T cell subset sorted from them (not recorded which). Source of these receptors: an adult woman who had mild COVID-19 (a few samples of this study predate the infection). Cell type and time point are not known.

The chain couples TRBV6-6 to TRBJ1-2; D is unresolved. V lost 2 bases and J lost 6, with 7 bases in between. CDR1 and CDR2 (germline): MNHNY, SVGAGI (reference sequence). The CDR3 has 12 amino acids. CDR3 sequence reads: CASSYDGDGYTF. CDR3 sequence (DNA): TGTGCCAGCAGTTACGATGGGGATGGCTACACCTTC.

The rearrangement links TRBV12-3 or TRBV12-4 to TRBJ2-6; D remains unclear. V shed 11 bases and J shed 9 bases, with 17 bases lying between them. The CDR3 runs to 13 residues. The CDR3 nucleotides are TGTGCCGCAGCTCGCCAGGACGGCAACGTCCTGACTTTC. The encoded protein is CAAARQDGNVLTF.

This rearrangement joins TRBV5-1 to TRBJ1-1; D is undetermined. The CDR3 covers 16 residues. Germline CDR1 and CDR2: SGHRS and YFSETQ. V lost 6 bases and J 4 bases, leaving 22 bases between the germline ends. The chain's CDR3 is CASNQIMALGSTEAFF. CDR3 sequence (DNA): TGCGCCAGCAACCAGATCATGGCCTTGGGGTCCACTGAAGCTTTCTTT. Full variable domain (outside the CDR3, taken from reference TRBV5-1 and TRBJ1-1): KAGVTQTPRYLIKTRGQQVTLSCSPISGHRSVSWYQQTPGQGLQFLFEYFSETQRNKGNFPGRFSGRQFSNSRSEMNVSTLELGDSALYLCASNQIMALGSTEAFFGQGTRLTVV.

This chain connects TRBV2 to TRBJ2-7; D gene uncertain. Germline CDR1 SNHLY, CDR2 FYNNEI. The CDR3 extends over 13 amino acids. V lost 8 bases and J lost 3, with 14 bases in between. The CDR3 nucleotides read TGTGCCAGCTCCCGACCAGGAGACTACGAGCAGTACTTC. Translation gives CASSRPGDYEQYF. The complete variable domain, with remaining parts taken from reference TRBV2 and TRBJ2-7, reads EPEVTQTPSHQVTQMGQEVILRCVPISNHLYFYWYRQILGQKVEFLVSFYNNEISEKSEIFDDQFSVERPDGSNFTLKIRSTKLEDSAMYFCASSRPGDYEQYFGPGTRLTVT.

V and J are TRBV7-9 and TRBJ1-1; no reliable D call. Trimming left V 5 bases short and J 8 bases short, with 12 bases between. There are 12 residues in the CDR3. CDR1 is SEHNR and CDR2 is FQNEAQ in the germline V gene (reference sequence). As DNA, the CDR3 is TGTGCCAGCAGCCCTTACACCCTAGAAGCTTTCTTT. Protein sequence: CASSPYTLEAFF.

The V gene is TRBV3-1, the J gene TRBJ2-3; D tentatively reads TRBD1 or TRBD2 (5 bases each). The V and J ends lost 3 bases and 6 bases respectively, with 16 bases between them. CDR3 length: 15 residues. Looked up from germline, CDR1 is LGHDT and CDR2 is YNNKEL (reference sequence). The CDR3: CASSHEGTLVDTQYF. The CDR3, as DNA: TGTGCCAGCAGCCACGAGGGGACCCTTGTTGATACGCAGTATTTT.

The genes are TRBV7-9 and TRBJ1-4; TRBD1 might be the D (6 bases). This CDR3 spans 18 amino acids. Germline CDR1 and CDR2: SEHNR and FQNEAQ (reference sequence). With 2 bases removed from V and 7 bases from J, the gap between germline ends came to 23 bases. CDR3 in amino acids: CASSLRGAGALLAEKLFF. The CDR3 DNA is TGTGCCAGCAGCTTAAGAGGAGCAGGGGCCTTACTGGCTGAAAAACTGTTTTTT.

This chain joins TRBV12-3 or TRBV12-4 and TRBJ1-1; D is unresolved. The CDR3 sequence is 15 residues long. V was clipped by 3 bases and J by 1 base, with 12 bases between them. The CDR3 loop is CASSFRRVKNTEAFF. Written as DNA, the CDR3 is TGTGCCAGCAGTTTCAGACGCGTGAAGAACACTGAAGCTTTCTTT.

The chain recombines TRBV7-9 with TRBJ1-2, with 9 bases fitting TRBD1. V lost 5 bases to trimming and J lost 8 bases; unmatched junction nucleotides: 6. The CDR3 contains 13 residues. CDR1 and CDR2 from the germline V gene are SEHNR and FQNEAQ (reference sequence). CDR3 protein: CASSHPQGAGYTF. DNA of the CDR3: TGTGCCAGCAGCCATCCACAGGGGGCAGGCTACACCTTC.

This chain links TRBV5-4 with TRBJ2-7; the match to TRBD1 covers 7 bases. CDR3 length equals 15 residues. The germline V gene has CDR1 SGHNT and CDR2 YYREEE (reference sequence). Losses at the gene ends were 3 bases for V and 3 bases for J; bases not matched to a gene: 9. CDR3: CASSSGPGQHYEQYF. The CDR3 DNA sequence: TGTGCCAGCAGCTCAGGACCGGGACAGCACTACGAGCAGTACTTC.

This clonotype was seen a few times. The chain has TRBV4-3 and TRBJ2-3; D is unresolved. V was cut by 0 bases and J by 0 bases, with 7 bases left in between. Germline-derived CDR1 and CDR2 are LGHNA and YSLEER. The CDR3 has 15 residues. The CDR3 reads CASSQEWASTDTQYF. In DNA form, the CDR3 reads TGCGCCAGCAGCCAAGAGTGGGCTAGCACAGATACGCAGTATTTT.

The chain recombines TRBV24-1 with TRBJ1-2; 12 bases match TRBD1. This CDR3 is 16 amino acids long. V lost 1 base to trimming and J lost 6 bases; unmatched junction nucleotides: 5. Germline CDR1 and CDR2: KGHDR and SFDVKD. The CDR3 reads CATSDFEGQGADGYTF. CDR3 bases: TGTGCCACCAGTGATTTCGAGGGACAGGGGGCTGATGGCTACACCTTC.

This clonotype appeared a few times. The rearrangement joins TRBV9 to TRBJ1-1, with D tentatively TRBD1 (5 bases). Looked up from germline, CDR1 is SGDLS and CDR2 is YYNGEE. V dropped 5 bases and J dropped 1 base, with 15 bases sitting between them. This CDR3 region has 15 residues. This CDR3 is CASRSPGGKNTEAFF. The CDR3 coding sequence is TGTGCCAGCAGGTCCCCCGGGGGGAAGAACACTGAAGCTTTCTTT. The entire variable domain, with the rest obtained from reference TRBV9 and TRBJ1-1, is as follows: DSGVTQTPKHLITATGQRVTLRCSPRSGDLSVYWYQQSLDQGLQFLIQYYNGEERAKGNILERFSAQQFPDLHSELNLSSLELGDSALYFCASRSPGGKNTEAFFGQGTRLTVV.

The chain employs TRBV12-3 or TRBV12-4 and TRBJ1-5, with D perhaps matching TRBD1 (5 bases). CDR3 length equals 15 residues. Trimming pared 9 bases from V and 0 bases from J, leaving 15 bases between. CDR3 loop: CASTQTEYSNQPQHF. In DNA form, the CDR3 reads TGTGCCAGTACCCAGACAGAGTATAGCAATCAGCCCCAGCATTTT.

The chain has TRBV7-9 and TRBJ2-7, with TRBD2 identical over 14 bases. Germline CDR1 reads SEHNR; CDR2 reads FQNEAQ (reference sequence). The CDR3 loop spans 17 amino acids. V gave up 5 bases and J gave up 0 bases; unmatched junction bases: 6. CDR3 nucleotide sequence: TGTGCCAGCAGCCCGACTAGCGGGAGGGCAGGCTCCTACGAGCAGTACTTC. It translates to CASSPTSGRAGSYEQYF. The full variable domain, its missing parts supplied by reference TRBV7-9 and TRBJ2-7, is DTGVSQNPRHKITKRGQNVTFRCDPISEHNRLYWYRQTLGQGPEFLTYFQNEAQLEKSRLLSDRFSAERPKGSFSTLEIQRTEQGDSAMYLCASSPTSGRAGSYEQYFGPGTRLTVT.

The chain uses TRBV7-9 and TRBJ2-3; 13 positions agree with TRBD2. The germline V gene encodes CDR1 SEHNR and CDR2 FQNEAQ (reference sequence). This CDR3 region has 17 residues. V was pared by 5 bases and J by 0 bases, with 5 bases of the junction left unmatched. CDR3 sequence: CASSQLAGGYSTDTQYF. The CDR3 DNA follows: TGTGCCAGCAGCCAACTAGCGGGAGGGTATAGCACAGATACGCAGTATTTT.